A selection of T cell receptor beta chains follows, all from one sample in a study of blood T cells in healthy people across ages. Using its own MiXCR run on the 5' RACE reads, TCRdb lists one record per CDR3 protein. The sample carries about 580,000 distinct CDR3 sequences, roughly 48% recorded once. The sequenced material came from blood. The receptors were sampled from a man older than 75 in good health. Each CDR3 is given with its conserved first and last residue. D genes are given only for firm matches. Size is stated for part of the rows, as once, few or many counts, or as a class when the clone is expanded.

V	D	size	J	DNA	CDR3
TRBV7-9	-	few	TRBJ2-7	TGTGCCAGCAGTTTGGTGGGGCAGGGGCAGAACGAGCAGTACTTC	CASSLVGQGQNEQYF
TRBV12-3/TRBV12-4	-	-	TRBJ1-1	TGTGCCAGCAGCCCGGGACATCAGAACACTGAAGCTTTCTTT	CASSPGHQNTEAFF
TRBV28	-	-	TRBJ2-1	TGTGCCAGCAGTTTACAGTCCAGGGGGGCACACAATGAGCAGTTCTTC	CASSLQSRGAHNEQFF
TRBV15	-	few	TRBJ2-3	TGTGCCACCAGCATCACCGGGACCCAACCTACGGATACGCAGTATTTT	CATSITGTQPTDTQYF
TRBV11-2	-	-	TRBJ2-5	TGTGCCAGCAAACTTGGATATGCGGCTACGAGGGAGACCCAGTACTTC	CASKLGYAATRETQYF
TRBV7-9	TRBD1	few	TRBJ1-1	TGTGCCAGCAGCTTAGGGGGGTACAGGGGGCGATGGACTGAAGCTTTCTTT	CASSLGGYRGRWTEAFF
TRBV12-3/TRBV12-4	TRBD1	-	TRBJ1-5	TGTGCCAGCAGACCACAGGGGACTCAGCCCCAGCATTTT	CASRPQGTQPQHF
TRBV6-6	-	many	TRBJ1-5	TGTGCCAGCAGTTACGAACACCTCATCAATCAGCCCCAGCATTTT	CASSYEHLINQPQHF
TRBV5-1	-	-	TRBJ1-1	TGCGCCAGCAGGCCTCACATTATTGGCACTGAAGCTTTCTTT	CASRPHIIGTEAFF
TRBV6-5	TRBD2	few	TRBJ2-2	TGTGCCAGCAAGGCGGGAGTTGGGACCGGGGAGCTGTTTTTT	CASKAGVGTGELFF
TRBV6-5	-	-	TRBJ2-5	TGTGCCAGCAGTCCGCAGGGAATCGTCTACAATGAGCAGTACTTC	CASSPQGIVYNEQYF
TRBV27	-	-	TRBJ2-6	TGTGCCAGCAAGCTCGGACGGACCTCTGGGGCCAACGTCCTGACTTTC	CASKLGRTSGANVLTF
TRBV6-5	TRBD2	once	TRBJ2-2	TGTGCCAGCACCAAACTAGCGGGCGTACACCGGGAGCTGTTTTTT	CASTKLAGVHRELFF
TRBV27	TRBD2	-	TRBJ2-1	TGTGCCAGCACCAAACACCGGACTAGCGGCTCCTACAATGAGCAGTTCTTC	CASTKHRTSGSYNEQFF
TRBV20-1	TRBD2	-	TRBJ2-1	TGCAGTGCTAGCGGGACTAGCGGGAGGGGGGGGGATGAGCAGTTCTTC	CSASGTSGRGGDEQFF
TRBV20-1	TRBD2	-	TRBJ2-3	TGCAGTGGTAGGCACCTGACTAGCGGGAGGACAGATACGCAGTATTTT	CSGRHLTSGRTDTQYF
TRBV5-1	-	few	TRBJ2-7	TGCGCCAGCAGCGGGGGACAAGGGAACGAGCAGTACTTC	CASSGGQGNEQYF
TRBV6-6	TRBD2	many	TRBJ2-1	TGTGCCAGCAGTTACCCGCTCAGGGGAACTAGCGGGGGACCCTACAATGAGCAGTTCTTC	CASSYPLRGTSGGPYNEQFF
TRBV7-2	-	-	TRBJ2-3	TGTGCCAGCAGCTTACAACAGGGTCTGTCAGATACGCAGTATTTT	CASSLQQGLSDTQYF
TRBV12-3/TRBV12-4	TRBD1	-	TRBJ2-7	TGTGCCAGCAGTAGAGGGACAGTCTACGAGCAGTACTTC	CASSRGTVYEQYF
TRBV20-1	-	-	TRBJ2-3	TGCAGTGCTAGAGGATACGGGGTGACAGGTACGCAGTATTTT	CSARGYGVTGTQYF
TRBV29-1	-	few	TRBJ1-4	TGCAGCGTTGAAGGGGGGGGCAGACTGTTTTTT	CSVEGGGRLFF
TRBV20-1	TRBD2	-	TRBJ2-1	TGCAGTGCTAGAGGACTAGCGACCTCCTACAATGAGCAGTTCTTC	CSARGLATSYNEQFF
TRBV4-1	-	-	TRBJ2-5	TGCGCCAGCAGCCTACGGGACGGATGGCCCCAAGAGACCCAGTACTTC	CASSLRDGWPQETQYF
TRBV7-9	-	-	TRBJ2-2	TGTGCCAGCAGCTTAGCCCAACCCACCGGGGAGCTGTTTTTT	CASSLAQPTGELFF
TRBV29-1	TRBD2	many	TRBJ2-3	TGCAGCGTTGAAATTACTAGCGGCACAGATACGCAGTATTTT	CSVEITSGTDTQYF
TRBV20-1	TRBD2	-	TRBJ2-1	TGCAGTGCTACTTCTTGGCGGGAGCCCGACAATGAGCAGTTCTTC	CSATSWREPDNEQFF
TRBV19	-	-	TRBJ1-1	TGTGCCAGTAGTATAAGGGGAAGGGGGGCAGCCCAGGGGAGCACTGAAGCTTTCTTT	CASSIRGRGAAQGSTEAFF
TRBV3-1	TRBD2	few	TRBJ2-3	TGTGCCAGCAGCCAGCTAGCGGGATTCACAGATACGCAGTATTTT	CASSQLAGFTDTQYF
TRBV6-5	-	many	TRBJ1-1	TGTGCCAGCAGTAAAGACTGGAACACTGAAGCTTTCTTT	CASSKDWNTEAFF
TRBV5-1	TRBD2	few	TRBJ2-1	TGCGCCAGCAGCTCCACCGGAGGGAGGGGCGCGGTTCCGCGGTCTGCTGAGCAGTTCTTC	CASSSTGGRGAVPRSAEQFF
TRBV4-1	-	few	TRBJ1-2	TGCGCCAGCAGCCACCCGCCCCGGACAGATGGCTACACCTTC	CASSHPPRTDGYTF
TRBV5-5	TRBD1	few	TRBJ1-2	TGTGCCAGCAGCCTGACAGGGCGAATTAACTATGGCTACACCTTC	CASSLTGRINYGYTF
TRBV20-1	-	-	TRBJ2-3	TGCAGTGCTACCCAAGAGGGGAGCACAGATACGCAGTATTTT	CSATQEGSTDTQYF
TRBV7-2	TRBD1	few	TRBJ1-2	TGTGCCAGCAGCCGTGACAGGGGAAGCGGCTACACCTTC	CASSRDRGSGYTF